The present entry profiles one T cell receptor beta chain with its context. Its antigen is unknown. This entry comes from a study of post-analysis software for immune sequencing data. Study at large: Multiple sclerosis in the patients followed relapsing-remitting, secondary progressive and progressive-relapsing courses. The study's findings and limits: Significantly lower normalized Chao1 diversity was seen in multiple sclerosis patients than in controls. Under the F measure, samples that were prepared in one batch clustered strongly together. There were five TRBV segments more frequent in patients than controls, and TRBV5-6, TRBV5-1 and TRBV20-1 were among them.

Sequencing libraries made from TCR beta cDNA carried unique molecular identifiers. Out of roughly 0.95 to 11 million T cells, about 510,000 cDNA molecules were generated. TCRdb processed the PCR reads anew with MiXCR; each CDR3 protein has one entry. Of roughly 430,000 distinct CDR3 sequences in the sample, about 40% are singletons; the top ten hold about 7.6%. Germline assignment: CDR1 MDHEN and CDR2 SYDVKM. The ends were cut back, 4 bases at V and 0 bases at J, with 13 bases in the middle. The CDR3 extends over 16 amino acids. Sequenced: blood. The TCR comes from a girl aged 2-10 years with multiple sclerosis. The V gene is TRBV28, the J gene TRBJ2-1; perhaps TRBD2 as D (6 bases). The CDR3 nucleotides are TGTGCCAGCAGTTACCTAGATAGCGGCTCCTACAATGAGCAGTTCTTC. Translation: CASSYLDSGSYNEQFF.